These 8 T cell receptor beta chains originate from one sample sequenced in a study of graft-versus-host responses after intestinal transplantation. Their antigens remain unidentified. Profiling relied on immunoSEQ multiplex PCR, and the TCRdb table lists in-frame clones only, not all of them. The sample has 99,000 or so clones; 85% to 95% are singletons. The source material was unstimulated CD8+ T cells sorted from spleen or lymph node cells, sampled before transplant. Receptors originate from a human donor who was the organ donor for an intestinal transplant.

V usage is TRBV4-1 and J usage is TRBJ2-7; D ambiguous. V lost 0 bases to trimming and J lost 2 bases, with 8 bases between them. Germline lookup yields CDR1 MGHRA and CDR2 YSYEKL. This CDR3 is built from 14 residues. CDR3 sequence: CASSQENLPYEQYF. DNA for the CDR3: TGCGCCAGCAGCCAAGAAAACTTACCCTACGAGCAGTACTTC.

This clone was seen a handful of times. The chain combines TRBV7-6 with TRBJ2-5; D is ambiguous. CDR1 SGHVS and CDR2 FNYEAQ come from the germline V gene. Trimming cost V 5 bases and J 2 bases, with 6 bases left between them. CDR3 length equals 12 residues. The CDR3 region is CASSAIQETQYF. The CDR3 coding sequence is TGTGCCAGCAGCGCTATACAAGAGACCCAGTACTTC.

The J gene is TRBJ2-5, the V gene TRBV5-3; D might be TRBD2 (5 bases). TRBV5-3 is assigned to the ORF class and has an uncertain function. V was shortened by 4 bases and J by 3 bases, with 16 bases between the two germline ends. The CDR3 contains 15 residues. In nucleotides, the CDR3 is TGTGCCAGAAGCCCGGACGGGATAATAAAAGAGACCCAGTACTTC. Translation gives CARSPDGIIKETQYF.

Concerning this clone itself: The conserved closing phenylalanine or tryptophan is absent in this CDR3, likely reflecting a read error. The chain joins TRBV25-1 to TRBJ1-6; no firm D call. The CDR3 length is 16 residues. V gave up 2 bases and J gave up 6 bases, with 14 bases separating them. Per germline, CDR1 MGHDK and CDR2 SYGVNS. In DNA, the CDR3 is TGTGCCAGCAGTGAAACTTACCGGTCGGTTAATTCACCCCTCCACCTT. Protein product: CASSETYRSVNSPLHL.

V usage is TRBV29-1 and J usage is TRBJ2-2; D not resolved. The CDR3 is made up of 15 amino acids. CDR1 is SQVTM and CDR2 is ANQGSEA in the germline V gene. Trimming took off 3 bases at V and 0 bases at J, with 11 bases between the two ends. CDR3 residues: CSVDSFSSNTGELFF. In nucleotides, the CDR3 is TGCAGCGTTGATAGTTTCTCGTCGAACACCGGGGAGCTGTTTTTT.

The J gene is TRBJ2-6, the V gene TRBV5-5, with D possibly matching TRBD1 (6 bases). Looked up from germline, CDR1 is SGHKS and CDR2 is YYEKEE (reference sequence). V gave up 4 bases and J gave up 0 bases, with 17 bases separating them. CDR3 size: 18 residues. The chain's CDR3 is CASSPSGHYFSGANVLTF. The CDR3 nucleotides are TGTGCCAGCAGCCCCTCGGGACATTACTTCTCTGGGGCCAACGTCCTGACTTTC.

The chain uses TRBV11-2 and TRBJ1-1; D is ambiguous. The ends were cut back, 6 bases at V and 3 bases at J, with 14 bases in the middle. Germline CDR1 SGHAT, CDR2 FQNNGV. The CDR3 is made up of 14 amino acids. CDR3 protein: CASRLQEGDTEAFF. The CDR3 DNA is TGTGCCAGCAGATTACAAGAAGGAGACACTGAAGCTTTCTTT.

CDR3 sequence reads: CASSFDRVKFTYGYTF. CDR3 coding DNA: TGTGCCAGCAGTTTTGACAGGGTAAAGTTCACCTATGGCTACACCTTC. The chain joins TRBV28 to TRBJ1-2, with 7 bases lining up with TRBD1. The V and J ends lost 3 bases and 4 bases, in that order; junction bases with no gene match: 11. The CDR3 covers 16 residues. From germline, CDR1 is MDHEN and CDR2 SYDVKM.